The clone carrying this TCR beta chain was found a few times. What it binds is unknown. Trimming took 5 bases from V and 8 from J, leaving 18 bases between them. Per the germline V gene, CDR1 is MNHEY and CDR2 is SVGAGI. The CDR3 has 14 residues. These data come from a study of blood T cells in healthy people across ages. With a J-beta primer mix and a sample-barcoded 5' primer, a second PCR ran roughly 7 to 11 cycles. TCRdb independently ran MiXCR on the 5' RACE reads; one entry per CDR3 protein. The data hold 1.5 million to 1.8 million distinct CDR3 sequences, with about 45% observed a single time. General observations from the study: Possibly confounding the expanded clonotype changes was the fact that donor CMV status was unknown.

The gene calls are TRBV6-5 and TRBJ1-2, with D tentatively TRBD1 (6 bases). Sequenced material: blood. This sequence originates from a woman aged 18-35 years in good health. CDR3 protein: CASSPPGQFRGYTF. The CDR3 coding sequence is TGTGCCAGCAGTCCTCCCGGACAGTTTAGGGGCTACACCTTC.